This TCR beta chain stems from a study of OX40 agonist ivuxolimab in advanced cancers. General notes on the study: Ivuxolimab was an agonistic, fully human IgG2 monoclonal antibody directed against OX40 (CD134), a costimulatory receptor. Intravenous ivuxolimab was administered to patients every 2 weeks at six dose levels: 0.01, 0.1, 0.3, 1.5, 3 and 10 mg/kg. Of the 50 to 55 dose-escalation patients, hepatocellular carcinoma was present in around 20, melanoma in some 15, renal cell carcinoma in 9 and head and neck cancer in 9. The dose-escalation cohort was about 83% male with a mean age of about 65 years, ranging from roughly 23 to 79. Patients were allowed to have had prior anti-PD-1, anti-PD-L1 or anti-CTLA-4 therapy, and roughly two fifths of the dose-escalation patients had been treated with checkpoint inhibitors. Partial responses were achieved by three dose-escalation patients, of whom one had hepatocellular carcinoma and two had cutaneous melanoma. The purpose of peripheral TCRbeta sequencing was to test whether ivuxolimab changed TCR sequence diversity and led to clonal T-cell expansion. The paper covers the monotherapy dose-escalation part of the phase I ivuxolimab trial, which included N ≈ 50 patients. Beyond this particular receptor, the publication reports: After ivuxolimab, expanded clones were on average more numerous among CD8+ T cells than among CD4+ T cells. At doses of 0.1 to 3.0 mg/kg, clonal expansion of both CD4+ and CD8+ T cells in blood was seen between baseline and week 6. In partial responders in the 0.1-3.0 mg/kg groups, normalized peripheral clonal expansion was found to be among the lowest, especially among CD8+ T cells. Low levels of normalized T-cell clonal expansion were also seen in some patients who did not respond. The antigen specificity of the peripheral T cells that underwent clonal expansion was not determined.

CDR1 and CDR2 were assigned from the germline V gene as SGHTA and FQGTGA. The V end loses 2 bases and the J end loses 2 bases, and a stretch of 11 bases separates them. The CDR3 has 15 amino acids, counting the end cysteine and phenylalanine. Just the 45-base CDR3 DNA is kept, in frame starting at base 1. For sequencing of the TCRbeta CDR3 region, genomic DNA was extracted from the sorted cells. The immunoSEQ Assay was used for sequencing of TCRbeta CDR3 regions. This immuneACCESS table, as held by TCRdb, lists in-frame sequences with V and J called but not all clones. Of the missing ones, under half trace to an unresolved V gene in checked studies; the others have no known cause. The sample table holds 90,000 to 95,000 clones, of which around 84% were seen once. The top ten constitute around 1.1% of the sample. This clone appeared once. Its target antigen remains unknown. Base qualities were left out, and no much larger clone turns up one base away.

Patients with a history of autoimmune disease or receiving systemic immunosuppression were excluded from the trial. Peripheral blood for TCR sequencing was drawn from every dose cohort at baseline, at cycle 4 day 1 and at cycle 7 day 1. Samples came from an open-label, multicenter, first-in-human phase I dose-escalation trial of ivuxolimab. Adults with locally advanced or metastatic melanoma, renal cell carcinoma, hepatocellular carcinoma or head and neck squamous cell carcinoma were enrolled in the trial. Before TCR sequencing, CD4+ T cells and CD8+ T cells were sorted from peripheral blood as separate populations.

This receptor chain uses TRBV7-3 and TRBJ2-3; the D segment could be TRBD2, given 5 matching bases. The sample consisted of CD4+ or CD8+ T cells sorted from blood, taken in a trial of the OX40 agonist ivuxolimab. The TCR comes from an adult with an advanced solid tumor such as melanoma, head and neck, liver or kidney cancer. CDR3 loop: CASSLSGEVTDTQYF. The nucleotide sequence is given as TGTGCCAGCAGCTTATCCGGGGAAGTCACAGATACGCAGTATTTT.